This entry concerns a single TCR beta chain. How the authors handled the data: The authors estimated nucleated cell counts from reference gene primer amplification. This table comes from immunoSEQ multiplex PCR, and its TCRdb copy is limited to in-frame clones, with some not included. V, J and clone size derive from that table, while D and trimming were established from the DNA sequence. The sample has roughly 210,000 clones; 80% to 90% are singletons. The source of the sample is a study of blood T cell repertoires in COVID-19. Background on the study: Sample material is recorded as cDNA or gDNA derived from T cells, B-cell-depleted T cells, or PBMCs.

The CDR3 covers 17 residues. The germline V gene has CDR1 SGHDT and CDR2 YYEEEE. With V trimmed by 4 bases and J by 5 bases, 12 bases remained unmatched. V and J are TRBV5-6 and TRBJ2-1, with 10 bases aligning to TRBD2. Material: PBMCs or T cells enriched from blood (not recorded which). This clonotype was obtained from a man aged 25-45 years in a cohort exposed to, infected with or recovered from COVID-19 (not recorded which). In nucleotides, the CDR3 is TGTGCCAGCAGCCCCCGGCAGGGGACTAGCGCGAACAATGAGCAGTTCTTC. This translates into CASSPRQGTSANNEQFF.